These 19 T cell receptor beta chains were sequenced from one sample in a study of blood T cell repertoires in COVID-19. Sequencing used immunoSEQ multiplex PCR; TCRdb keeps in-frame clones, though not all of them. Among 300,000 to 350,000 clones listed, over 75% were seen once. The specimen sequenced was PBMCs or T cells enriched from blood (not recorded which). These receptors were obtained from a man aged 30 to 45 who had recovered from COVID-19.

V and J are TRBV7-3 and TRBJ1-1, with D tentatively TRBD1 (5 bases). CDR3 length equals 14 residues. CDR1 and CDR2 (germline): SGHTA, FQGTGA. The ends were cut back, 4 bases at V and 1 base at J, with 10 bases in the middle. In DNA form, the CDR3 reads TGTGCCAGCAGCTCGCAAGGACAGAACACTGAAGCTTTCTTT. It specifies CASSSQGQNTEAFF. The full variable domain, in which reference TRBV7-3 and TRBJ1-1 provide the parts outside the CDR3, is GAGVSQTPSNKVTEKGKYVELRCDPISGHTALYWYRQSLGQGPEFLIYFQGTGAADDSGLPNDRFFAVRPEGSVSTLKIQRTERGDSAVYLCASSSQGQNTEAFFGQGTRLTVV.

The chain employs TRBV5-1 and TRBJ1-4; the match to TRBD1 covers 12 bases. The CDR3 consists of 15 residues. Germline V gene data show CDR1 as SGHRS and CDR2 as YFSETQ. V dropped 4 bases and J dropped 7; count of bases not matched to a gene: 5. The CDR3, as DNA: TGCGCCAGCAGCCCGGGACAGGGGGCTGGTGAAAAACTGTTTTTT. This codes for CASSPGQGAGEKLFF. The entire variable domain, with the rest obtained from reference TRBV5-1 and TRBJ1-4, is as follows: KAGVTQTPRYLIKTRGQQVTLSCSPISGHRSVSWYQQTPGQGLQFLFEYFSETQRNKGNFPGRFSGRQFSNSRSEMNVSTLELGDSALYLCASSPGQGAGEKLFFGSGTQLSVL.

This sequence joins TRBV27 and TRBJ2-1, with 9 bases fitting TRBD1. The germline V gene has CDR1 MNHEY and CDR2 SMNVEV (reference sequence). The CDR3 spans 14 residues. V was pared by 6 bases and J by 4 bases, with 4 bases of the junction left unmatched. The CDR3 coding sequence is TGTGCCAGCAGAACAGGGGGCGCTTACAATGAGCAGTTCTTC. Protein: CASRTGGAYNEQFF.

The chain joins TRBV9 to TRBJ2-6; D remains ambiguous. The CDR3 is made up of 18 amino acids. Germline CDR1 reads SGDLS; CDR2 reads YYNGEE. Between the trimmed V and J ends, which lost 6 bases and 0 bases, there was a span of 19 bases. Here the CDR3 DNA reads TGTGCCAGCACCCGACGCTCACTAAGCCCCTCTGGGGCCAACGTCCTGACTTTC. Residues: CASTRRSLSPSGANVLTF.

The chain combines TRBV6-5 with TRBJ1-5; D is possibly TRBD1 (5 bases). V lost 10 bases and J lost 4, with 17 bases in between. The CDR3 covers 14 residues. Germline CDR1 reads MNHEY; CDR2 reads SVGAGI. CDR3 coding DNA: TGTGCCACCAAGGGGCCCGCCGGGAATCAGCCCCAGCATTTT. Amino acid sequence: CATKGPAGNQPQHF.

This clone was observed a single time. The chain uses TRBV27 and TRBJ1-2, with unresolved D. Germline V gives CDR1 MNHEY, CDR2 SMNVEV (reference sequence). This CDR3 is built from 15 residues. Trimming pared 3 bases from V and 8 bases from J, leaving 19 bases between. For the CDR3, the DNA is TGTGCCAGCAGTTTCTCCGGGATGACCCTTGGGGGCTACACCTTC. It encodes CASSFSGMTLGGYTF.

J is TRBJ1-2 and V is TRBV6-5, with TRBD1 matching 7 bases. The CDR3 is 16 residues long. V lost 2 bases to trimming and J lost 8 bases; unmatched junction nucleotides: 14. CDR1 is MNHEY, CDR2 SVGAGI, per germline. This chain's CDR3 is CASSYTQGSSLWGYTF. The DNA of the CDR3 is TGTGCCAGCAGTTACACACAGGGGTCAAGCTTGTGGGGCTACACCTTC.

This chain connects TRBV19 to TRBJ2-7; TRBD2 matches 7 bases. Per germline, CDR1 LNHDA and CDR2 SQIVND (reference sequence). Trimming cost V 3 bases and J 2 bases; bases outside gene matches: 7. The CDR3 contains 15 residues. The CDR3 bases are TGTGCCAGTAGTATGGCCGGGCGGGGGACCTACGAGCAGTACTTC. This encodes CASSMAGRGTYEQYF. The variable domain in full, completed from reference TRBV19 and TRBJ2-7, reads DGGITQSPKYLFRKEGQNVTLSCEQNLNHDAMYWYRQDPGQGLRLIYYSQIVNDFQKGDIAEGYSVSREKKESFPLTVTSAQKNPTAFYLCASSMAGRGTYEQYFGPGTRLTVT.

The chain joins TRBV5-5 to TRBJ2-5, with D perhaps TRBD1 (6 bases). The CDR3 spans 14 residues. V lost 6 bases, J lost 4 bases, and 16 bases lay in between. CDR1 and CDR2 (germline): SGHKS, YYEKEE (reference sequence). This CDR3 is CASTAGASRETQYF. For the CDR3, the DNA is TGTGCCAGCACCGCAGGGGCTAGCAGAGAGACCCAGTACTTC.

The chain carries TRBV28 and TRBJ1-5; 8 nucleotides agree with TRBD1. Germline trimming cut 5 bases from V and 5 bases from J; bases unmatched to any gene: 8. Germline V lookup: CDR1 MDHEN, CDR2 SYDVKM. This CDR3 contains 15 residues. CDR3 amino acids: CASSLAGGDDQPQHF. For the CDR3, the DNA is TGTGCCAGCAGTCTCGCAGGGGGCGATGATCAGCCCCAGCATTTT.

The chain employs TRBV6-1 and TRBJ2-5; 8 bases match TRBD2. CDR1 MNHNS and CDR2 SASEGT come from the germline V gene. With 3 bases clipped from V and 4 bases from J, the junction kept 7 bases outside the gene matches. The CDR3 extends over 15 amino acids. CDR3 bases: TGTGCCAGCAGTGACGTGGCGGGGGGAGGAGAGACCCAGTACTTC. Its translation: CASSDVAGGGETQYF.

The J gene is TRBJ2-3, the V gene TRBV14, with TRBD2 matching 9 bases. Germline assignment: CDR1 SGHDN and CDR2 FVKESK. V trimming: 0 bases; J trimming: 5 bases; junction bases outside the gene matches: 15. The CDR3 has 19 amino acids. The CDR3 nucleotides read TGTGCCAGCAGCCAAGAAACGGGCGGGGGGGCCCTTGATGTAGATACGCAGTATTTT. As protein: CASSQETGGGALDVDTQYF.

CDR3 DNA sequence: TGTGCCAGCAGTGAGGCTTGGACATCCGAGCAGTACTTC. It specifies CASSEAWTSEQYF. V usage is TRBV2 and J usage is TRBJ2-7, with TRBD1 as a possible D gene (5 bases). Germline CDR1 SNHLY, CDR2 FYNNEI. CDR3 length equals 13 residues. V lost 3 bases to trimming and J lost 6 bases, with 12 bases between them.

This clone has just a few counts. The V call is TRBV9, the J call TRBJ1-2, with a weak D call TRBD1 (6 bases). The ends were cut back, 4 bases at V and 6 bases at J, with 22 bases in the middle. The germline V gene encodes CDR1 SGDLS and CDR2 YYNGEE. This CDR3 is 16 amino acids long. In nucleotides, the CDR3 is TGTGCCAGCAGCTTTAGGCGGGGGGCAGCCCGCCATGGCTACACCTTC. This gives the protein CASSFRRGAARHGYTF.

In this sample, this clone turned up a few times. Other DNA sequences of this sample code for an identical CDR3. The gene calls are TRBV27 and TRBJ1-6; D gene uncertain. Trimming cost V 3 bases and J 0 bases, with 6 bases left between them. Germline values: CDR1 MNHEY, CDR2 SMNVEV (reference sequence). CDR3 size: 15 residues. The CDR3 loop is CASSLGSSYNSPLHF. As DNA, the CDR3 is TGTGCCAGCAGTTTGGGGAGCTCCTATAATTCACCCCTCCACTTT.

This sequence joins TRBV30 and TRBJ2-3, with D possibly matching TRBD1 (7 bases). The CDR3 length is 16 residues. V was cut by 2 bases and J by 5 bases, with 20 bases left in between. The germline V gene has CDR1 GTSNPN and CDR2 SVGIG (reference sequence). The CDR3 here is CAWSSRGSSRGDTQYF. DNA of the CDR3: TGTGCCTGGAGTTCCAGGGGGTCGTCGCGGGGAGATACGCAGTATTTT.

V and J are TRBV5-1 and TRBJ1-1, with TRBD1 identical over 7 bases. CDR3 length: 15 amino acids. J gave up 0 bases and V 4 bases, and 6 bases lay outside the gene matches. Per the germline V gene, CDR1 is SGHRS and CDR2 is YFSETQ. The CDR3 nucleotides are TGCGCCAGCAGCCCGAGGGACAGTATGAACACTGAAGCTTTCTTT. Translating gives CASSPRDSMNTEAFF.

The chain recombines TRBV19 with TRBJ1-2, with 8 bases that match TRBD1. The CDR3 loop spans 15 amino acids. Germline V gives CDR1 LNHDA, CDR2 SQIVND (reference sequence). Germline trimming cut 3 bases from V and 3 bases from J; bases unmatched to any gene: 6. CDR3 protein: CASSISPGGYYGYTF. In nucleotides, the CDR3 is TGTGCCAGTAGTATCAGCCCAGGGGGCTACTATGGCTACACCTTC.

This clone was observed a single time. The gene calls are TRBV4-1 and TRBJ2-3; 10 bases match TRBD1. The V and J ends lost 2 bases and 2 bases, in that order; junction bases with no gene match: 7. The CDR3 extends over 17 amino acids. Germline V gives CDR1 MGHRA, CDR2 YSYEKL. The CDR3: CASSQRDRGRNTDTQYF. The CDR3 DNA reads as TGCGCCAGCAGCCAACGCGACAGGGGGCGAAACACAGATACGCAGTATTTT.